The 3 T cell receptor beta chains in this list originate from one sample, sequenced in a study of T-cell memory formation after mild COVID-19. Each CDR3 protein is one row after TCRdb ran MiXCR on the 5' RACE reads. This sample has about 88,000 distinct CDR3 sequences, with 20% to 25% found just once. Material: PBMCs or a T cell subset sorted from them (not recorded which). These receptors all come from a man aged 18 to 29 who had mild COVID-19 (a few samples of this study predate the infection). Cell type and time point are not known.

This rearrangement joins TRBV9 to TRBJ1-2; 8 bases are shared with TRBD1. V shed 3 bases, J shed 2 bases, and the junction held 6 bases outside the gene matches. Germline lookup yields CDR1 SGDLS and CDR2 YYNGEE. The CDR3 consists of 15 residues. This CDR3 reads CASSADRGSNYGYTF. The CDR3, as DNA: TGTGCCAGCAGCGCCGACAGGGGATCGAACTATGGCTACACCTTC. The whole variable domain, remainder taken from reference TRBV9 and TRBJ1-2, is DSGVTQTPKHLITATGQRVTLRCSPRSGDLSVYWYQQSLDQGLQFLIQYYNGEERAKGNILERFSAQQFPDLHSELNLSSLELGDSALYFCASSADRGSNYGYTFGSGTRLTVV.

CDR3 bases: TGTGCCAGCAGACGGGACACTGGTTACGAGCAGTACTTC. This codes for CASRRDTGYEQYF. This chain uses TRBV27 with TRBJ2-7, with D possibly TRBD1 on 6 matching bases. This CDR3 contains 13 residues. Trimming shortened V by 6 bases and J by 4 bases, and 13 bases separated the two germline ends. Germline CDR1 is MNHEY and CDR2 is SMNVEV (reference sequence).

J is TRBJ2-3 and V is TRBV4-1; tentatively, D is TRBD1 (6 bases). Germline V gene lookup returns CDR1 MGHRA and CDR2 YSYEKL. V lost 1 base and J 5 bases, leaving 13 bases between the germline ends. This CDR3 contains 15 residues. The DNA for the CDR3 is TGCGCCAGCAGCCAAGCTCACCGAGGGGGAGATACGCAGTATTTT. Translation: CASSQAHRGGDTQYF.